Listed below are T cell receptor beta chains from one sample, sequenced in a study of T cells in Graves' hyperthyroidism and ophthalmopathy. TCRdb independently ran MiXCR on the multiplex PCR reads; one entry per CDR3 protein. The sample comprises hundreds of thousands of distinct CDR3 sequences, about 45% of which are singletons, and less than 9.5% rests with the top ten. The sample was peripheral blood or thyroid tissue (not recorded which). The receptors derive from an adult man with Graves' disease, either hyperthyroidism or ophthalmopathy (not recorded which). Each CDR3 is given with its conserved first and last residue. Each record gives: V gene, J gene, clone size, D gene, CDR3 DNA, CDR3 protein. A D gene is named only where the DNA matches it firmly. Rows may omit the clone size; those that give it use once, few, many or a size class.

>TRBV11-2|TRBJ2-7|NA|NA
TGTGCCAGCAGCTTTGACAAGCCGATATACGAGCAGTACTTC
CASSFDKPIYEQYF
>TRBV24-1|TRBJ1-5|once|NA
TGTGCCAGCACATTGGGAATATATAGCAATCAGCCCCAGCATTTT
CASTLGIYSNQPQHF
>TRBV11-3|TRBJ1-6|NA|TRBD1
TGTGCCAGCAGCTTGGACAGGGGGATGGATAATTCACCCCTCCACTTT
CASSLDRGMDNSPLHF
>TRBV20-1|TRBJ1-2|NA|NA
TGCAGTGATCGAGGAGGGGGTTGGGATGGCTACACCTTC
CSDRGGGWDGYTF
>TRBV5-8|TRBJ1-6|few|NA
TGTGCCAGCAGCTTGAGTAAAGGGAGCTCCTATAATTCACCCCTCCACTTT
CASSLSKGSSYNSPLHF
>TRBV7-8|TRBJ1-1|NA|TRBD1
TGTGCCAGCAACAACAGGGGAGAAGCTTTCTTT
CASNNRGEAFF
>TRBV20-1|TRBJ2-7|NA|NA
TGCAGTGCTAGAGACTCTTTGACACTGGAGGGGATCTACGAGCAGTACTTC
CSARDSLTLEGIYEQYF
>TRBV10-3|TRBJ1-5|NA|NA
TGTGCCATCAGCTCAGGGGTGAATCAGCCCCAGCATTTT
CAISSGVNQPQHF
>TRBV2|TRBJ1-6|many|NA
TGTGCCAGCAGTGAAGAAACACATTCACCCCTCCACTTT
CASSEETHSPLHF
>TRBV6-1|TRBJ2-7|NA|NA
TGTGCCAGCTCGGCTTGGAGCGGTGGTGACGAGCAGTACTTC
CASSAWSGGDEQYF
>TRBV29-1|TRBJ1-2|NA|TRBD1
TGCAGCGGGACAATGACAGGGACTAATGGCTACACCTTC
CSGTMTGTNGYTF
>TRBV7-9|TRBJ2-7|NA|TRBD2
TGTGCCAGTAGCCGACCGGGACTAACCTACGAGCAGTACTTC
CASSRPGLTYEQYF
>TRBV10-3|TRBJ1-4|NA|TRBD1
TGTGCCAGCAGTGAAGCGGCGACAGGGGTAAATGAAAAACTGTTTTTT
CASSEAATGVNEKLFF
>TRBV24-1|TRBJ1-2|once|TRBD1
TGTGCCACCGGTGATAACCGGGACAGCAACTATGGCTACACCTTC
CATGDNRDSNYGYTF
>TRBV20-1|TRBJ1-2|few|NA
TGCAGTGCTAGCTTGTCGGGGGGCAGCGGCTACACCTTC
CSASLSGGSGYTF
>TRBV6-6|TRBJ2-7|few|NA
TGTGCCAGCAGTTGGGGACACCCGAACTACGAGCAGTACTTC
CASSWGHPNYEQYF
>TRBV7-4|TRBJ1-2|NA|TRBD1
TGTGCCAGCAGCTTAGAGGGGGCAGAACTGTATGGCTACACCTTC
CASSLEGAELYGYTF
>TRBV15|TRBJ1-2|NA|TRBD1
TGTGCCACCAGCAGAGATCTCGGGGACAGAAGCTATGGCTACACCTTC
CATSRDLGDRSYGYTF
>TRBV11-2|TRBJ1-1|few|TRBD1
TGTGCCAGCAGCCCGCAGCGCGGCAGGGGGCTTAGGAGCACTGAAGCTTTCTTT
CASSPQRGRGLRSTEAFF
>TRBV7-9|TRBJ1-1|NA|NA
TGTGCCAGCAGCCCTCATATCAAGAACACTGAAGCTTTCTTT
CASSPHIKNTEAFF
>TRBV15|TRBJ2-7|many|NA
TGTGCCACCAGCAGAGCCTTCGGGACTTCCCTGGGGTACGAGCAGTACTTC
CATSRAFGTSLGYEQYF
>TRBV12-3/TRBV12-4|TRBJ1-5|few|TRBD1
TGTGCCAGCAGTTTCAGGGGGCTAGATCAGCCCCAGCATTTT
CASSFRGLDQPQHF
>TRBV12-3/TRBV12-4|TRBJ1-1|NA|NA
TGTGCCAGCAGTTTAGCGTACGGGGCTGAAGCTTTCTTT
CASSLAYGAEAFF
>TRBV24-1|TRBJ2-5|NA|TRBD1
TGTGCCACCAGTGCCCTTCAAGGGGGCGAAGAGACCCAGTACTTC
CATSALQGGEETQYF
>TRBV19|TRBJ1-5|few|TRBD1
TGTGCCAGTAGTAGGGCAGGGGGCATCGGTCAGCCCCAGCATTTT
CASSRAGGIGQPQHF
>TRBV5-6|TRBJ2-7|few|TRBD1
TGTGCCAGCAGCCGAATGCCCACGGACAGGGGATACGAGCAGTACTTC
CASSRMPTDRGYEQYF
>TRBV11-2|TRBJ2-5|NA|NA
TGTGCCAGCAGCCAAGGACAGATAGAGACCCAGTACTTC
CASSQGQIETQYF
>TRBV15|TRBJ2-5|many|NA
TGTGCCACCAGCACTGTCCAAGAGACCCAGTACTTC
CATSTVQETQYF
>TRBV7-2|TRBJ2-7|many|TRBD2
TGTGCCAGCAGCTTAGGGAGCGGGGTTTCGTACGAGCAGTACTTC
CASSLGSGVSYEQYF
>TRBV12-3/TRBV12-4|TRBJ2-7|NA|NA
TGTGCCAGCAGTTTTTGGCAGGAGGGCTACGAGCAGTACTTC
CASSFWQEGYEQYF
>TRBV20-1|TRBJ2-7|NA|TRBD2
TGCAGTGCTAGACAGGGAGGGCGGTACTTC
CSARQGGRYF